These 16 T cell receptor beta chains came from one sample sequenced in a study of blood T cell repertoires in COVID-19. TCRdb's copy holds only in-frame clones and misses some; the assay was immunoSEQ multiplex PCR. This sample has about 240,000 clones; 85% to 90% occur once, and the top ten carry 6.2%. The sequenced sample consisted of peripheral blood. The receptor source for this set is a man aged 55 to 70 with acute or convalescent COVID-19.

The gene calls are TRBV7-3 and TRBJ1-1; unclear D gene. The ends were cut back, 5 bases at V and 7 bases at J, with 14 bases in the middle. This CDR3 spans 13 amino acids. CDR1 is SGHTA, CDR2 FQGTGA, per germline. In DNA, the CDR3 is TGTGCCAGCAGCGCTTCGAGGCTGGGTGAAGCTTTCTTT. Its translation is CASSASRLGEAFF.

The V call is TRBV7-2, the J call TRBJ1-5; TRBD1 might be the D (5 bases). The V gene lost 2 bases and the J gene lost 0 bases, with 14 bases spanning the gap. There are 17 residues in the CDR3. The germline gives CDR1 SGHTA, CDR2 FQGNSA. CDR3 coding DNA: TGTGCCAGCAGCTTAATGGGGGGGACCCTTAGCAATCAGCCCCAGCATTTT. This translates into CASSLMGGTLSNQPQHF.

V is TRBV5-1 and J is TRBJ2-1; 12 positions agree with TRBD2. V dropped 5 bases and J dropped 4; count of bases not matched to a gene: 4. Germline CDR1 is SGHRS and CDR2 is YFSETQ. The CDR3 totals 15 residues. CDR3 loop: CASSYGLAGYNEQFF. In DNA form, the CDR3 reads TGCGCCAGCAGTTACGGACTAGCGGGGTACAATGAGCAGTTCTTC.

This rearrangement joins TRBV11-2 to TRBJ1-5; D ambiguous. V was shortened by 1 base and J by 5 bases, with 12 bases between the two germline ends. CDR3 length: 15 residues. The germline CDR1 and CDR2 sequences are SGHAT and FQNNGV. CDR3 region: CASSLGTVSDQPQHF. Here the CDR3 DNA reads TGTGCCAGCAGCTTAGGAACTGTCAGCGATCAGCCCCAGCATTTT.

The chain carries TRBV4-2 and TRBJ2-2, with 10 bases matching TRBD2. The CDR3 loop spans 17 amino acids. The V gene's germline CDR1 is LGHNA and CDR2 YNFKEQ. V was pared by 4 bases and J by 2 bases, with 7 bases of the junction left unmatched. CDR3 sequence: CASSPRLAGGNTGELFF. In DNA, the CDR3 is TGTGCCAGCAGCCCTCGACTAGCGGGTGGAAACACCGGGGAGCTGTTTTTT.

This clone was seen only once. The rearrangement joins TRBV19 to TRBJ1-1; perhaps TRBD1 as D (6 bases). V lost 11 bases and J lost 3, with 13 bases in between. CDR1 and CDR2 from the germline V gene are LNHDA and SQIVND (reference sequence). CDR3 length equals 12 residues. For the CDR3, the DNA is TGTGCCGTCCGGTCAGGGGACACTGAAGCTTTCTTT. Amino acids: CAVRSGDTEAFF. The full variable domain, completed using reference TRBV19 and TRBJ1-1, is DGGITQSPKYLFRKEGQNVTLSCEQNLNHDAMYWYRQDPGQGLRLIYYSQIVNDFQKGDIAEGYSVSREKKESFPLTVTSAQKNPTAFYLCAVRSGDTEAFFGQGTRLTVV.

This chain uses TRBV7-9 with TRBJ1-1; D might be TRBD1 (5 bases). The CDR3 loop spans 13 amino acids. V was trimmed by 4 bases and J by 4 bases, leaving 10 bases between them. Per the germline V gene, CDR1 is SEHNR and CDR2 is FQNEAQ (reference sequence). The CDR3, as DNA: TGTGCCAGCAGCTGGGGCCAGACCACTGAAGCTTTCTTT. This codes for CASSWGQTTEAFF.

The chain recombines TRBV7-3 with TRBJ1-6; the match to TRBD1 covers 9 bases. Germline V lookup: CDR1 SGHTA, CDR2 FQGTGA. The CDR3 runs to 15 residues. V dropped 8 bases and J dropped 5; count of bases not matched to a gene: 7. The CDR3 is CASSEQGAHNSPLHF. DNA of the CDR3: TGTGCCAGCTCCGAACAGGGGGCCCATAATTCACCCCTCCACTTT.

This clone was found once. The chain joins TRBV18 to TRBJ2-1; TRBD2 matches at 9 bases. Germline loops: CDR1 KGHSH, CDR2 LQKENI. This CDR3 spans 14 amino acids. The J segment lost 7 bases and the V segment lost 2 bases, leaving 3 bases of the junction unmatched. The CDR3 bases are TGTGCCAGCTCACCATCTAGCGGGGCAAATGAGCAGTTCTTC. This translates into CASSPSSGANEQFF. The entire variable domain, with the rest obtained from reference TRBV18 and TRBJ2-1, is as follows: NAGVMQNPRHLVRRRGQEARLRCSPMKGHSHVYWYRQLPEEGLKFMVYLQKENIIDESGMPKERFSAEFPKEGPSILRIQQVVRGDSAAYFCASSPSSGANEQFFGPGTRLTVL.

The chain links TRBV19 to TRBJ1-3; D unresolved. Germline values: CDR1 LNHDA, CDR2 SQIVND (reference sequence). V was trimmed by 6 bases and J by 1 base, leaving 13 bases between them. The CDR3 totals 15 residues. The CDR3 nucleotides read TGTGCCAGTAGACGCAAAATGGAGTCTGGAAACACCATATATTTT. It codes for CASRRKMESGNTIYF.

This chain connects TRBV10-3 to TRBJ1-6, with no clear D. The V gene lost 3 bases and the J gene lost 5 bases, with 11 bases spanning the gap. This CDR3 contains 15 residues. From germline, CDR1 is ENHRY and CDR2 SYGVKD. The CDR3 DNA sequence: TGTGCCATCAGTGATAAGGCCGGGAATAATTCACCCCTCCACTTT. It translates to CAISDKAGNNSPLHF.

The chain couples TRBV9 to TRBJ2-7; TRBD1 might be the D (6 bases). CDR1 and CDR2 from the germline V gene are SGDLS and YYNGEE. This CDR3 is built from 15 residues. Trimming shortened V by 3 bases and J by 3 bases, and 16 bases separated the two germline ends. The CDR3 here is CASSAAGDWGYEQYF. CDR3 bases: TGTGCCAGCAGCGCCGCAGGGGATTGGGGCTACGAGCAGTACTTC.

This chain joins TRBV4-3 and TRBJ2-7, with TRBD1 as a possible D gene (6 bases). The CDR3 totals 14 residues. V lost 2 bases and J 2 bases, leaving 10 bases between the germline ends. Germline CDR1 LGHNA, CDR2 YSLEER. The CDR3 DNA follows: TGCGCCAGCAGCCAAATAGGGACACCCTACGAGCAGTACTTC. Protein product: CASSQIGTPYEQYF.

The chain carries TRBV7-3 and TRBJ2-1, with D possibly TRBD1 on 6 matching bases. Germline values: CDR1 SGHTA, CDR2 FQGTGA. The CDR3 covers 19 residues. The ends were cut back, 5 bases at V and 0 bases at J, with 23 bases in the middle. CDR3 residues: CASSPKRDTSTSSYNEQFF. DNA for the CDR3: TGTGCCAGCAGCCCCAAGAGGGACACCTCCACTTCCTCCTACAATGAGCAGTTCTTC.

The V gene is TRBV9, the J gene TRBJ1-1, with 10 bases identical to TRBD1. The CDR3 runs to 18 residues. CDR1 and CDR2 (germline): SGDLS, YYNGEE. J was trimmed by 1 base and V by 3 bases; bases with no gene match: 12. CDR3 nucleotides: TGTGCCAGCAGCGGCCCCTTTGGGACAGGGGATCCGAACACTGAAGCTTTCTTT. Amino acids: CASSGPFGTGDPNTEAFF.

The CDR3 loop reads CASSLVGTVSLYEQYF. CDR3 coding DNA: TGCGCCAGCAGCTTGGTCGGGACAGTCTCCTTATACGAGCAGTACTTC. This sequence joins TRBV5-1 and TRBJ2-7; 7 bases are a match to TRBD1. This CDR3 comprises 16 residues. V trimming: 0 bases; J trimming: 4 bases; junction bases outside the gene matches: 10. Germline V gives CDR1 SGHRS, CDR2 YFSETQ.